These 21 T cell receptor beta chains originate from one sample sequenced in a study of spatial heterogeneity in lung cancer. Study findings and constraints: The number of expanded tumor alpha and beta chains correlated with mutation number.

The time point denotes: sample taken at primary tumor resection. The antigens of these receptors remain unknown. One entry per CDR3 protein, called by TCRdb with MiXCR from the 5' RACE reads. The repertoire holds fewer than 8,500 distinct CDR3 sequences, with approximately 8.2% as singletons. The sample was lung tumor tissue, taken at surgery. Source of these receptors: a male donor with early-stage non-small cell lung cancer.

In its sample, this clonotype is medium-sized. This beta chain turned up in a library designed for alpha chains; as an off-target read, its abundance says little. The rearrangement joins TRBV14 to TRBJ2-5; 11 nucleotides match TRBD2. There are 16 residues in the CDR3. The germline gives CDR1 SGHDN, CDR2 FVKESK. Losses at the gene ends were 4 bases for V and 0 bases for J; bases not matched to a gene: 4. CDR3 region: CASSPRLAGYQETQYF. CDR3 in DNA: TGTGCCAGCAGCCCTCGACTAGCGGGATACCAAGAGACCCAGTACTTC. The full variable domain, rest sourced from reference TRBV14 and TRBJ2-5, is EAGVTQFPSHSVIEKGQTVTLRCDPISGHDNLYWYRRVMGKEIKFLLHFVKESKQDESGMPNNRFLAERTGGTYSTLKVQPAELEDSGVYFCASSPRLAGYQETQYFGPGTRLLVL.

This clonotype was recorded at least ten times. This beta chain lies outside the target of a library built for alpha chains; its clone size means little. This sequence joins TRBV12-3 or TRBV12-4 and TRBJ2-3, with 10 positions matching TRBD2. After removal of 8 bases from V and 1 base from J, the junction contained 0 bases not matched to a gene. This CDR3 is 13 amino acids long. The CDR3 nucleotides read TGTGCCAGCGGGACTAGCGGCACAGATACGCAGTATTTT. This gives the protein CASGTSGTDTQYF.

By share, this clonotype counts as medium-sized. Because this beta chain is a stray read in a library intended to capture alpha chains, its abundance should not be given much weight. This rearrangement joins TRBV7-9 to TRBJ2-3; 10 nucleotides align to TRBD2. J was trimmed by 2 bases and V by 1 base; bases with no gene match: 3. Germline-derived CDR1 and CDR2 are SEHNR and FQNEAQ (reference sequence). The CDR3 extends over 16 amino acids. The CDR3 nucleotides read TGTGCCAGCAGCTTAGGCACTAGCGGGAACACAGATACGCAGTATTTT. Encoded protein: CASSLGTSGNTDTQYF.

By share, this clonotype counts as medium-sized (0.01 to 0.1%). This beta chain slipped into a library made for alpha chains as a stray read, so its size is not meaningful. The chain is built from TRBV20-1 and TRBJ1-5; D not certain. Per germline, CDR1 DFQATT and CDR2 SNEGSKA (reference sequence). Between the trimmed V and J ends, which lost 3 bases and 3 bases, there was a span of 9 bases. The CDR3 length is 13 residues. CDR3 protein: CSASYEINQPQHF. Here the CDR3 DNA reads TGCAGTGCTAGTTACGAGATCAATCAGCCCCAGCATTTT.

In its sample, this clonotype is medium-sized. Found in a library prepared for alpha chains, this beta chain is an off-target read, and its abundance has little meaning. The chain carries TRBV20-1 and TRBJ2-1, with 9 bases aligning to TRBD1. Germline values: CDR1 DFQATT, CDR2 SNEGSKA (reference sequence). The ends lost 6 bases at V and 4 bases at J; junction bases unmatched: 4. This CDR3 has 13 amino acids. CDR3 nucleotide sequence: TGCAGTGCCCGGACAGGGGCTTACAATGAGCAGTTCTTC. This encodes CSARTGAYNEQFF.

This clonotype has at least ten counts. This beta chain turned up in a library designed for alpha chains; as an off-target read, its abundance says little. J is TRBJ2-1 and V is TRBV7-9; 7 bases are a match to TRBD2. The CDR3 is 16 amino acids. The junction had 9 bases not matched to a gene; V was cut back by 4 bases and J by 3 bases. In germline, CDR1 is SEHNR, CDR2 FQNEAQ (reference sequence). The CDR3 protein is CASSSWYQRGYNEQFF. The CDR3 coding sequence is TGTGCCAGCAGCTCCTGGTACCAGCGGGGCTACAATGAGCAGTTCTTC.

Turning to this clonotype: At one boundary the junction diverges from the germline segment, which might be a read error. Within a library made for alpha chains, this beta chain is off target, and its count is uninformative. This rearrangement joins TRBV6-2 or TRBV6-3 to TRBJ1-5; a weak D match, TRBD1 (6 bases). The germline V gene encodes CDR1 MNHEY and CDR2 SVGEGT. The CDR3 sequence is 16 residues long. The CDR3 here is CASSDHPRDTPQAQHF. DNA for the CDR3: TGTGCCAGCAGTGATCACCCCCGGGACACCCCTCAGGCCCAGCATTTT.

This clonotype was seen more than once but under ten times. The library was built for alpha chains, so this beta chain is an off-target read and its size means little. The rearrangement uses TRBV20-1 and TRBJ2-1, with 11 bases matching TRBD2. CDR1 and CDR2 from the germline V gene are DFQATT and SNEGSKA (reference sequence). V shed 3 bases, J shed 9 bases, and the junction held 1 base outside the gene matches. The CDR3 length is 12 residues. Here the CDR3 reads CSASGTSGEQFF. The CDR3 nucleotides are TGCAGTGCTAGCGGGACTAGCGGTGAGCAGTTCTTC.

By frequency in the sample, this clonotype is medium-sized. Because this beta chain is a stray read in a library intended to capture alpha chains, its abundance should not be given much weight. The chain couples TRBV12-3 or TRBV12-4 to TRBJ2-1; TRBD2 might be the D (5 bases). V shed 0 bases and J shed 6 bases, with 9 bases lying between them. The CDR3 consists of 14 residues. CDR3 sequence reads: CASSLAPSSNEQFF. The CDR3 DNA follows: TGTGCCAGCAGTTTAGCTCCTAGCTCCAATGAGCAGTTCTTC.

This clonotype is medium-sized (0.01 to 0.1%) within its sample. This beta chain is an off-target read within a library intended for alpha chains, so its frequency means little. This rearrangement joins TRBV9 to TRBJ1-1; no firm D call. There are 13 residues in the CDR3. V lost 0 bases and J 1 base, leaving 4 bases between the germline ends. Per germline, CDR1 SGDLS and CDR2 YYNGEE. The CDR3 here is CASSVEENTEAFF. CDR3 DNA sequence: TGTGCCAGCAGCGTAGAGGAGAACACTGAAGCTTTCTTT.

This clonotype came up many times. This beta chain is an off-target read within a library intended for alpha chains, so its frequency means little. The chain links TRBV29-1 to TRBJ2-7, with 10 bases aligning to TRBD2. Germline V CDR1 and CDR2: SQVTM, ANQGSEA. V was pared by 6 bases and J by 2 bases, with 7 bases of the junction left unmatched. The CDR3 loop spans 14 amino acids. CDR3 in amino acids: CSVGPSGGPYEQYF. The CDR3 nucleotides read TGCAGCGTGGGGCCTAGCGGGGGACCCTACGAGCAGTACTTC.

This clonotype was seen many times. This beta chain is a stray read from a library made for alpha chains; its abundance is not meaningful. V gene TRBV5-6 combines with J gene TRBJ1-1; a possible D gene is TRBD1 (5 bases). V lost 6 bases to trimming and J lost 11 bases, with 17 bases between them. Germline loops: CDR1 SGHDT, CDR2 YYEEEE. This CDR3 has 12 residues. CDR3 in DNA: TGTGCCAGCACCTATACTGGGGCCGGGGCTTTCTTT. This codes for CASTYTGAGAFF.

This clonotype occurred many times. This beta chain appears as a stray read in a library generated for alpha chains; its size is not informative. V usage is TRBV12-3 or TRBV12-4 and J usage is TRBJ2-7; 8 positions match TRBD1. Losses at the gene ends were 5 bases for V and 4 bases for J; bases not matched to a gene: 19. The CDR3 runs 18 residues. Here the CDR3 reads CASSPTVHRDRRFYEQYF. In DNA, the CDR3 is TGTGCCAGCAGTCCCACGGTACACCGGGACAGGCGATTTTACGAGCAGTACTTC.

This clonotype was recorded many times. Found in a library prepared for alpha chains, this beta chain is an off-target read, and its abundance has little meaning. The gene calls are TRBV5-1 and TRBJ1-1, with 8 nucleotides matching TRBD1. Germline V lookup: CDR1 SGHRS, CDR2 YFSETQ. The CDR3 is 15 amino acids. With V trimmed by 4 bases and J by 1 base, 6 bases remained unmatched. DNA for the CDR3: TGCGCCAGCAGCGTAACGACAGGGGCGAACACTGAAGCTTTCTTT. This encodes CASSVTTGANTEAFF. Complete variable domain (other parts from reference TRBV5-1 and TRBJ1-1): KAGVTQTPRYLIKTRGQQVTLSCSPISGHRSVSWYQQTPGQGLQFLFEYFSETQRNKGNFPGRFSGRQFSNSRSEMNVSTLELGDSALYLCASSVTTGANTEAFFGQGTRLTVV.

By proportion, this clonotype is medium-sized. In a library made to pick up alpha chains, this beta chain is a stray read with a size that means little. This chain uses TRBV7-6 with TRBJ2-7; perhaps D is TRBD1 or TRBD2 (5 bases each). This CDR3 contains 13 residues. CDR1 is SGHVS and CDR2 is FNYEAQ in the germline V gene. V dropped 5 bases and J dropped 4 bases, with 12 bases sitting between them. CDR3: CASSRGPEYEQYF. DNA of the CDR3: TGTGCCAGCAGCCGGGGCCCCGAATACGAGCAGTACTTC. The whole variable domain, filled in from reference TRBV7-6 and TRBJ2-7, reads GAGVSQSPRYKVTKRGQDVALRCDPISGHVSLYWYRQALGQGPEFLTYFNYEAQQDKSGLPNDRFSAERPEGSISTLTIQRTEQRDSAMYRCASSRGPEYEQYFGPGTRLTVT.

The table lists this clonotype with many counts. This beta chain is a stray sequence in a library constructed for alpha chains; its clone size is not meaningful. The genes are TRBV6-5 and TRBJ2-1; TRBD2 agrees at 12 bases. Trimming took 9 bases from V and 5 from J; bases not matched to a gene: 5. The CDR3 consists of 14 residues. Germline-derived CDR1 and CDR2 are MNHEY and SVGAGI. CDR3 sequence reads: CASSTSGRHNEQFF. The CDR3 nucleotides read TGTGCCAGTTCGACTAGCGGGAGACACAATGAGCAGTTCTTC.

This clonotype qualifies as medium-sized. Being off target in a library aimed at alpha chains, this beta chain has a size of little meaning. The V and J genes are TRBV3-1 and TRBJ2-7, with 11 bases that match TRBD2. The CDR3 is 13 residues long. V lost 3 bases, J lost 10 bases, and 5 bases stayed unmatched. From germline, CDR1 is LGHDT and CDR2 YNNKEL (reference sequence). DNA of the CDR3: TGTGCCAGCAGCCAGAAGACTAGCGGGGATCAGTACTTC. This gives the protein CASSQKTSGDQYF.

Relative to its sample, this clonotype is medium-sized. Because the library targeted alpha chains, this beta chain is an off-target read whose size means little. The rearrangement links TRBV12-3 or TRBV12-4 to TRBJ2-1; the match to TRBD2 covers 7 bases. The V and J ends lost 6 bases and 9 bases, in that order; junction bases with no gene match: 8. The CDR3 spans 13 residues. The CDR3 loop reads CASSQRGGSEQFF. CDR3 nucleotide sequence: TGTGCCAGCAGCCAGCGGGGCGGGAGTGAGCAGTTCTTC.

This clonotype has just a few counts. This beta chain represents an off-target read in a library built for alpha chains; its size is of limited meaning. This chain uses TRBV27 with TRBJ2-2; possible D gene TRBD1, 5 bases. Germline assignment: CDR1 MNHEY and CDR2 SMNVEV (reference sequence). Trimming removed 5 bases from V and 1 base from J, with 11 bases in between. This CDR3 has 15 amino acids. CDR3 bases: TGTGCCAGCAGTACCTACCAGGGGAACACCGGGGAGCTGTTTTTT. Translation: CASSTYQGNTGELFF.

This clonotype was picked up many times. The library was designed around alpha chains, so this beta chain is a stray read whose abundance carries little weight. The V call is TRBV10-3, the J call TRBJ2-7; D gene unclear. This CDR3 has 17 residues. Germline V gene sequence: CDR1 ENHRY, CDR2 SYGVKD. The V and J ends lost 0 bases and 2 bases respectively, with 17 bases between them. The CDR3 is CAISESLAVTPPYEQYF. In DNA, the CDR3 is TGTGCCATCAGTGAGTCCTTGGCCGTAACGCCGCCCTACGAGCAGTACTTC.

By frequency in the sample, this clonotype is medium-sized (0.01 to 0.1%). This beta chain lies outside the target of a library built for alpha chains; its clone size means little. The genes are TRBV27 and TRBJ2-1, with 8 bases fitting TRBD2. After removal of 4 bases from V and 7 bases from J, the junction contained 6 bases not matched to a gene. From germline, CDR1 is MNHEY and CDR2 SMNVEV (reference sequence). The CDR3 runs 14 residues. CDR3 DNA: TGTGCCAGCAGTTCGGGGGGGCCTCGGAATGAGCAGTTCTTC. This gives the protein CASSSGGPRNEQFF.